The 27 T cell receptor beta chains given below trace back to one sample, sequenced in a study of shared clonotypes between healthy human individuals. The table came from immunoSEQ multiplex PCR; TCRdb's copy has only in-frame clones and leaves some out. The data contain some 240,000 clones, 50% to 80% of them singletons. Sequencing input: memory CD4+ T cells sorted from blood. Subset given: CD45RA-negative fraction. Source of these receptors: a man aged 25 to 40 in good health.

This rearrangement joins TRBV28 to TRBJ2-1, with 10 bases identical to TRBD2. The CDR3 sequence is 16 residues long. V trimming: 7 bases; J trimming: 1 base; junction bases outside the gene matches: 7. Germline V CDR1 and CDR2: MDHEN, SYDVKM. Written as DNA, the CDR3 is TGTGCCAGCACCTTGACAGCGGGAGGGTCCTACAATGAGCAGTTCTTC. Residues: CASTLTAGGSYNEQFF.

The chain links TRBV10-3 to TRBJ1-2; D unclear. The CDR3 totals 12 residues. The germline V gene has CDR1 ENHRY and CDR2 SYGVKD. Trimming stripped 2 bases from V and 6 bases from J, with 7 bases between. Here the CDR3 reads CAISEAKNGYTF. For the CDR3, the DNA is TGTGCCATCAGTGAGGCGAAGAATGGCTACACCTTC.

The V and J genes are TRBV6-1 and TRBJ1-1; D gene uncertain. Per the germline V gene, CDR1 is MNHNS and CDR2 is SASEGT. V dropped 11 bases and J dropped 6 bases, with 19 bases sitting between them. CDR3 length: 13 amino acids. The CDR3 region is CACLVSKGSEAFF. CDR3 sequence (DNA): TGTGCCTGTCTCGTGTCCAAGGGCTCTGAAGCTTTCTTT.

This clone has only a few counts. The rearrangement joins TRBV5-1 to TRBJ1-1; maybe TRBD1 (5 bases). The CDR3 has 15 residues. Germline V gives CDR1 SGHRS, CDR2 YFSETQ. Trimming left V 0 bases short and J 8 bases short, with 17 bases between. The CDR3 region is CASSLGSGTKTEAFF. Written as DNA, the CDR3 is TGCGCCAGCAGCTTGGGGTCTGGGACGAAGACGGAAGCTTTCTTT.

The chain carries TRBV6-5 and TRBJ2-1; weak D call: TRBD2 (6 bases). Per germline, CDR1 MNHEY and CDR2 SVGAGI. The V gene lost 2 bases and the J gene lost 3 bases, with 8 bases spanning the gap. This CDR3 spans 14 amino acids. This chain's CDR3 is CASSYGRGYNEQFF. CDR3 nucleotides: TGTGCCAGCAGTTACGGGCGGGGCTACAATGAGCAGTTCTTC.

The J gene is TRBJ2-1, the V gene TRBV27; 10 nucleotides match TRBD2. The CDR3 spans 15 residues. The ends lost 3 bases at V and 6 bases at J; junction bases unmatched: 5. CDR1 is MNHEY, CDR2 SMNVEV, per germline (reference sequence). The chain's CDR3 is CASSLVVAGGNEQFF. The CDR3 nucleotides read TGTGCCAGCAGTTTGGTGGTAGCGGGAGGCAATGAGCAGTTCTTC.

The CDR3 DNA reads as TGTGCCAGTAGTATAGATCCGGGGAAAATCTCGGAGCAGTACTTC. Its protein is CASSIDPGKISEQYF. The chain carries TRBV19 and TRBJ2-7, with D possibly matching TRBD2 (5 bases). Germline CDR1 is LNHDA and CDR2 is SQIVND (reference sequence). The CDR3 covers 15 residues. V lost 0 bases and J lost 7, with 16 bases in between.

The CDR3 spells CAINQPGSTDTQYF. CDR3 DNA sequence: TGTGCCATCAACCAACCGGGCAGCACAGATACGCAGTATTTT. V usage is TRBV10-3 and J usage is TRBJ2-3; D ambiguous. The germline gives CDR1 ENHRY, CDR2 SYGVKD. The CDR3 runs to 14 residues. Trimming took 7 bases from V and 0 from J, leaving 11 bases between them.

The chain carries TRBV6-6 and TRBJ2-5; 7 positions match TRBD2. Germline loops: CDR1 MNHNY, CDR2 SVGAGI (reference sequence). V dropped 6 bases and J dropped 7; count of bases not matched to a gene: 14. The CDR3 consists of 15 residues. DNA of the CDR3: TGTGCCAGCAGCGGGGGGTTAACGGAGGTTTCGACCCAGTACTTC. Translating it yields CASSGGLTEVSTQYF.

The genes are TRBV28 and TRBJ2-5; 7 bases agree with TRBD1. The germline gives CDR1 MDHEN, CDR2 SYDVKM. V lost 10 bases to trimming and J lost 0 bases; unmatched junction nucleotides: 11. The CDR3 consists of 15 residues. Here the CDR3 reads CATSRGTEYQETQYF. For the CDR3, the DNA is TGTGCCACCTCAAGGGGGACAGAATACCAAGAGACCCAGTACTTC.

The gene calls are TRBV5-1 and TRBJ2-3; a possible D gene is TRBD2 (6 bases). In germline, CDR1 is SGHRS, CDR2 YFSETQ. V was pared by 4 bases and J by 0 bases, with 15 bases between. The CDR3 covers 16 residues. The CDR3 DNA sequence: TGCGCCAGCAGCGGGACCTATAGCGGTAGCACAGATACGCAGTATTTT. Encoded protein: CASSGTYSGSTDTQYF. The full variable domain, with the rest looked up from reference TRBV5-1 and TRBJ2-3, is KAGVTQTPRYLIKTRGQQVTLSCSPISGHRSVSWYQQTPGQGLQFLFEYFSETQRNKGNFPGRFSGRQFSNSRSEMNVSTLELGDSALYLCASSGTYSGSTDTQYFGPGTRLTVL.

This clone was picked up many times. This chain joins TRBV4-3 and TRBJ2-1; the D gene is possibly TRBD2 (6 bases). The CDR3 runs to 15 residues. Looked up from germline, CDR1 is LGHNA and CDR2 is YSLEER. V lost 2 bases and J 2 bases, leaving 10 bases between the germline ends. CDR3 DNA sequence: TGCGCCAGCAGCCAAACTGGAGGGACCTACAATGAGCAGTTCTTC. Amino acids: CASSQTGGTYNEQFF.

The chain combines TRBV11-2 with TRBJ2-4; D tentatively reads TRBD1 or TRBD2 (6 bases each). This CDR3 region has 13 residues. Germline loops: CDR1 SGHAT, CDR2 FQNNGV. Trimming left V 0 bases short and J 9 bases short, with 9 bases between. CDR3 coding DNA: TGTGCCAGCAGCTTAGAAAGGGGGGCCATTCAGTACTTC. Translating it yields CASSLERGAIQYF.

In DNA form, the CDR3 reads TGTGCCTGGAGTGTTGGGACAGGGACCCAAGAGACCCAGTACTTC. Encoded protein: CAWSVGTGTQETQYF. This rearrangement joins TRBV30 to TRBJ2-5; 9 bases map to TRBD1. This CDR3 comprises 15 residues. CDR1 is GTSNPN, CDR2 SVGIG, per germline (reference sequence). V lost 0 bases, J lost 1 base, and 3 bases stayed unmatched.

The V call is TRBV30, the J call TRBJ2-1; possibly TRBD2 for D (6 bases). Germline V lookup: CDR1 GTSNPN, CDR2 SVGIG (reference sequence). Trimming removed 2 bases from V and 2 bases from J, with 16 bases in between. The CDR3 has 16 residues. The CDR3 sequence is CAWSMRRGSTYNEQFF. The DNA for the CDR3 is TGTGCCTGGAGTATGCGGAGGGGATCAACCTACAATGAGCAGTTCTTC.

The chain links TRBV6-1 to TRBJ2-1; D uncertain. The CDR3 has 13 residues. Germline values: CDR1 MNHNS, CDR2 SASEGT. The germline V and J ends were trimmed by 10 bases and 0 bases, with 10 bases remaining between them. The chain's CDR3 is CATLLSSYNEQFF. The CDR3 nucleotides are TGTGCCACCCTCTTGAGCTCCTACAATGAGCAGTTCTTC.

J is TRBJ2-1 and V is TRBV21-1; whether TRBD1, the table's D call, matches the DNA was not checked. TRBV21-1 is a listed pseudogene. The CDR3 is 17 amino acids. The CDR3 region is CASSNIHRDRSYNEQFF. The CDR3 DNA follows: TGTGCCAGCAGCAATATCCACAGGGACCGGTCCTACAATGAGCAGTTCTTC.

The chain is built from TRBV11-2 and TRBJ2-1, with 9 bases that match TRBD1. The V segment lost 6 bases and the J segment 1 base; nucleotides outside the gene matches: 4. The germline CDR1 and CDR2 sequences are SGHAT and FQNNGV. The CDR3 extends over 15 amino acids. The CDR3 loop is CASSSGQGSYNEQFF. The CDR3, as DNA: TGTGCCAGCAGTTCCGGACAGGGGTCCTACAATGAGCAGTTCTTC.

V is TRBV28 and J is TRBJ2-4; TRBD2 might be the D (6 bases). The V end lost 3 bases, the J end lost 0 bases, and 9 bases lay between the germline ends. This CDR3 has 15 residues. From germline, CDR1 is MDHEN and CDR2 SYDVKM. The CDR3 loop is CASSLAGRAKNIQYF. For the CDR3, the DNA is TGTGCCAGCAGTTTGGCCGGGAGAGCCAAAAACATTCAGTACTTC. The entire variable domain, with the rest obtained from reference TRBV28 and TRBJ2-4, is as follows: DVKVTQSSRYLVKRTGEKVFLECVQDMDHENMFWYRQDPGLGLRLIYFSYDVKMKEKGDIPEGYSVSREKKERFSLILESASTNQTSMYLCASSLAGRAKNIQYFGAGTRLSVL.

This clone turned up a few times. The chain employs TRBV27 and TRBJ2-1; TRBD2 agrees at 8 bases. The CDR3 sequence is 21 residues long. In germline, CDR1 is MNHEY, CDR2 SMNVEV (reference sequence). V lost 5 bases to trimming and J lost 0 bases; unmatched junction nucleotides: 21. The CDR3: CASSPQGRQLSGSSSYNEQFF. The CDR3 DNA follows: TGTGCCAGCAGTCCTCAAGGAAGGCAGTTGAGCGGGAGTAGCTCCTACAATGAGCAGTTCTTC.

This sequence joins TRBV19 and TRBJ2-1, with D uncertain. Germline V gives CDR1 LNHDA, CDR2 SQIVND (reference sequence). The CDR3 has 12 amino acids. Trimming shortened V by 4 bases and J by 7 bases, and 8 bases separated the two germline ends. This CDR3 reads CASSTFGNEQFF. CDR3 bases: TGTGCCAGTAGTACTTTCGGGAATGAGCAGTTCTTC.

The chain joins TRBV11-2 to TRBJ2-7; D possibly matches TRBD1 or TRBD2 (5 bases each). Looked up from germline, CDR1 is SGHAT and CDR2 is FQNNGV. Trimming pared 5 bases from V and 0 bases from J, leaving 17 bases between. The CDR3 sequence is 16 residues long. The CDR3: CASSPGKGPHSYEQYF. As DNA, the CDR3 is TGTGCCAGCAGCCCCGGTAAGGGACCGCACTCCTACGAGCAGTACTTC.

The chain combines TRBV4-1 with TRBJ2-2; TRBD2 matches 9 bases. Germline V gene lookup returns CDR1 MGHRA and CDR2 YSYEKL. The CDR3 runs 17 residues. The V and J ends lost 4 bases and 0 bases, in that order; junction bases with no gene match: 6. The CDR3 bases are TGCGCCAGCAGCCGGGCCTCTAGCGGGGCGAACACCGGGGAGCTGTTTTTT. The encoded protein is CASSRASSGANTGELFF.

J is TRBJ1-4 and V is TRBV6-1; no definite D call. The germline gives CDR1 MNHNS, CDR2 SASEGT. This CDR3 spans 12 amino acids. Trimming pared 5 bases from V and 10 bases from J, leaving 11 bases between. CDR3 region: CASSTRQGKLFF. The DNA of the CDR3 is TGTGCCAGCAGTACCAGACAAGGAAAACTGTTTTTT.

The chain combines TRBV27 with TRBJ2-6, with 9 bases lining up with TRBD1. V shed 2 bases and J 0 bases; nucleotides not matched to a gene: 8. Looked up from germline, CDR1 is MNHEY and CDR2 is SMNVEV (reference sequence). This CDR3 is built from 19 residues. The CDR3 nucleotides are TGTGCCAGCAGTTTAGGGGGACAGGGATTAGGCTCTGGGGCCAACGTCCTGACTTTC. Amino acids: CASSLGGQGLGSGANVLTF.

The rearrangement links TRBV14 to TRBJ2-5; D ambiguous. The CDR3 has 14 amino acids. In germline, CDR1 is SGHDN, CDR2 FVKESK. Trimming pared 1 base from V and 5 bases from J, leaving 11 bases between. As DNA, the CDR3 is TGTGCCAGCAGCCAAGCACTCCGCGCCGAGACCCAGTACTTC. Translating gives CASSQALRAETQYF.

This clone was recorded a few times. The chain has TRBV10-3 and TRBJ2-1, with TRBD2 identical over 7 bases. From germline, CDR1 is ENHRY and CDR2 SYGVKD. The V and J ends lost 5 bases and 6 bases, in that order; junction bases with no gene match: 7. The CDR3 has 14 amino acids. In nucleotides, the CDR3 is TGTGCCATCAGTCGTCTAGCGGAGACCAATGAGCAGTTCTTC. Translation: CAISRLAETNEQFF.